These 7 T cell receptor beta chains share one sample of origin, sequenced in a study of breast tumors, draining lymph nodes, adjacent tissues. TCRdb passed the multiplex PCR reads through MiXCR, listing each CDR3 protein once. The sample consists of 24,000 or so distinct CDR3 sequences, less than 25% of them appearing once. The material sequenced was breast tumor tissue. The receptors shown here come from a female donor with breast cancer. Some clones in this sample may be carry-over from other donors' samples.

This clonotype was counted many times. The V and J genes are TRBV28 and TRBJ2-1; 9 bases map to TRBD2. From germline, CDR1 is MDHEN and CDR2 SYDVKM. With V trimmed by 3 bases and J by 8 bases, 5 bases remained unmatched. CDR3 length: 14 residues. The CDR3 DNA is TGTGCCAGCAGTTTCCGCGGGAGGGACGATGAGCAGTTCTTC. Translation: CASSFRGRDDEQFF.

The table lists this clonotype with a few counts. Just one base apart from a much larger clone, this may be a read error. The V and J genes are TRBV6-1 and TRBJ1-5, with D perhaps TRBD1 (5 bases). In germline, CDR1 is MNHNS, CDR2 SASEGT. The V end was cut by 3 bases, the J end by 6 bases, with 12 bases between. The CDR3 is made up of 14 amino acids. The CDR3 DNA reads TGTGCCAGCAGTGACCAGGGTATTGGTCAGCCCCAGCATTTT. Protein: CASSDQGIGQPQHF.

This clonotype appeared many times. The chain has TRBV5-1 and TRBJ2-2, with 7 bases aligning to TRBD2. The CDR3 contains 16 residues. V shed 0 bases and J 4 bases; nucleotides not matched to a gene: 6. CDR1 and CDR2 (germline): SGHRS, YFSETQ. CDR3 residues: CASSLGLLAPTGELFF. The CDR3 DNA reads TGCGCCAGCAGCTTGGGTTTACTAGCGCCCACCGGGGAGCTGTTTTTT.

This clonotype appeared many times. The V and J genes are TRBV6-1 and TRBJ2-4; 7 positions match TRBD1. The CDR3 is 13 amino acids. V was clipped by 4 bases and J by 7 bases; unmatched bases: 4. CDR1 is MNHNS and CDR2 is SASEGT in the germline V gene. CDR3 in amino acids: CASSVAQGNIQYF. The CDR3 bases are TGTGCCAGCAGTGTGGCACAGGGGAACATTCAGTACTTC.

This clonotype was seen at least ten times. This chain connects TRBV6-5 to TRBJ1-2; 9 positions match TRBD1. Germline CDR1 reads MNHEY; CDR2 reads SVGAGI. CDR3 length equals 17 residues. With V trimmed by 5 bases and J by 2 bases, 12 bases remained unmatched. The CDR3 sequence: CASSRDRDSTTNYGYTF. Here the CDR3 DNA reads TGTGCCAGCAGTAGGGACAGGGACTCTACCACCAACTATGGCTACACCTTC.

In regard to this clonotype: In this CDR3 the conserved last residue, phenylalanine or tryptophan, is missing, so a read error is likely. The chain carries TRBV18 and TRBJ2-1; D is ambiguous. This CDR3 has 14 residues. Trimming shortened V by 3 bases and J by 6 bases, and 12 bases separated the two germline ends. Per the germline V gene, CDR1 is KGHSH and CDR2 is LQKENI. The CDR3 nucleotides are TGTGCCAGCTCACCCAGGAAGCCCCTCAATGAGCAGTTCTCC. The encoded protein is CASSPRKPLNEQFS.

As for this clonotype: A much larger clone differs by one base, so this may be a read error. The CDR3 end shows no conserved phenylalanine or tryptophan, and so a read error is likely. The rearrangement uses TRBV3-1 and TRBJ1-5, with 7 positions matching TRBD1. V shed 5 bases, J shed 9 bases, and the junction held 7 bases outside the gene matches. CDR1 and CDR2 (germline): LGHDT, YNNKEL (reference sequence). The CDR3 runs to 13 residues. Here the CDR3 reads CASSLGGEGPQHS. CDR3 DNA: TGTGCCAGCAGCTTAGGGGGCGAGGGGCCCCAGCATTCT.